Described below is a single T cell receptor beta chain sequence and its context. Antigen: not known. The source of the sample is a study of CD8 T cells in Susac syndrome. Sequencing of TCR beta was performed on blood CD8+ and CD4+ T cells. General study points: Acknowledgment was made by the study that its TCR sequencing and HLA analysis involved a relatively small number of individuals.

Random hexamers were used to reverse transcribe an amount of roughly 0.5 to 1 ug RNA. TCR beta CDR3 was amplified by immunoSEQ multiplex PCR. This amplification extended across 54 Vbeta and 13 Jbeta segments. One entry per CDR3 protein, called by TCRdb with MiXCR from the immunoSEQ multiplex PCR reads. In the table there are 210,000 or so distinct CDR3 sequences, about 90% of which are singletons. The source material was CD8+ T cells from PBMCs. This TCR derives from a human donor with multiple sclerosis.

The CDR3 spells CASSILAGVSYNEQFF. CDR3 DNA sequence: TGTGCCAGTAGTATCCTAGCGGGAGTGTCTTACAATGAGCAGTTCTTC. The chain is built from TRBV19 and TRBJ2-1; TRBD2 matches 10 bases. Losses at the gene ends were 3 bases for V and 4 bases for J; bases not matched to a gene: 6. CDR1 is LNHDA and CDR2 is SQIVND in the germline V gene (reference sequence). CDR3 length: 16 amino acids.